This is a list of T cell receptor beta chains from one sample in a study of blood T cell repertoires in COVID-19. The data were produced by immunoSEQ multiplex PCR, yet TCRdb's version contains in-frame clones alone and is incomplete. The repertoire holds approximately 140,000 clones, with 87% as singletons. Sequencing was performed on peripheral blood. These receptors originate from a woman aged 55-69 years with active or convalescent COVID-19. Both conserved end residues are part of each CDR3. The order of the fields is V gene, D gene, CDR3 length, clone size, J gene, CDR3 protein, CDR3 DNA. The D gene is left open where the match is weak. A row's size may be missing; if present it is once, few, many or a size class.

v_call: TRBV5-1
d_call: NA
cdr3_length: 14
clone_size: NA
j_call: TRBJ2-2
cdr3_aa: CASSLTGDTGELFF
cdr3_nt: TGCGCCAGCAGCTTGACTGGAGACACCGGGGAGCTGTTTTTT

v_call: TRBV30
d_call: NA
cdr3_length: 13
clone_size: NA
j_call: TRBJ2-7
cdr3_aa: CAWRSMGGYEQYF
cdr3_nt: TGTGCCTGGAGATCGATGGGGGGATACGAGCAGTACTTC

v_call: TRBV6-5
d_call: NA
cdr3_length: 15
clone_size: NA
j_call: TRBJ1-6
cdr3_aa: CASLVGVSYNSPLHF
cdr3_nt: TGTGCCAGCCTAGTTGGTGTCTCCTATAATTCACCCCTCCACTTT

v_call: TRBV6-2/TRBV6-3
d_call: TRBD2
cdr3_length: 13
clone_size: NA
j_call: TRBJ2-5
cdr3_aa: CASSYPAGGVGYF
cdr3_nt: TGTGCCAGCAGTTACCCCGCGGGGGGCGTGGGATACTTC

v_call: TRBV6-2/TRBV6-3
d_call: NA
cdr3_length: 14
clone_size: NA
j_call: TRBJ2-1
cdr3_aa: CASSYSREVHEQFF
cdr3_nt: TGTGCCAGCAGTTACTCCAGGGAAGTCCATGAGCAGTTCTTC

v_call: TRBV5-8
d_call: TRBD1
cdr3_length: 15
clone_size: NA
j_call: TRBJ1-5
cdr3_aa: CASSLGQGHNQPQHF
cdr3_nt: TGTGCCAGCAGCCTGGGACAGGGTCACAATCAGCCCCAGCATTTT

v_call: TRBV21-1
d_call: NA
cdr3_length: 14
clone_size: NA
j_call: TRBJ1-6
cdr3_aa: CASSKKGPGGPLHF
cdr3_nt: TGTGCCAGCAGCAAAAAGGGACCCGGGGGTCCCCTCCACTTT

v_call: TRBV10-3
d_call: TRBD2
cdr3_length: 15
clone_size: NA
j_call: TRBJ2-2
cdr3_aa: CATTTSGGNTGELFF
cdr3_nt: TGTGCCACGACGACTAGCGGGGGGAACACCGGGGAGCTGTTTTTT

v_call: TRBV6-1
d_call: NA
cdr3_length: 15
clone_size: NA
j_call: TRBJ2-3
cdr3_aa: CASSEEARPSDTQYF
cdr3_nt: TGTGCCAGCAGTGAAGAAGCCAGGCCCTCAGATACGCAGTATTTT

v_call: TRBV5-1
d_call: NA
cdr3_length: 13
clone_size: NA
j_call: TRBJ1-2
cdr3_aa: CASSANEIYGYTF
cdr3_nt: TGCGCCAGCAGCGCTAACGAAATCTATGGCTACACCTTC

v_call: TRBV7-2
d_call: NA
cdr3_length: 13
clone_size: few
j_call: TRBJ2-3
cdr3_aa: CASSHIAVDTQYF
cdr3_nt: TGTGCCAGCAGCCACATCGCGGTAGATACGCAGTATTTT

v_call: TRBV19
d_call: NA
cdr3_length: 16
clone_size: few
j_call: TRBJ1-3
cdr3_aa: CASSPLGQPSGNTIYF
cdr3_nt: TGTGCCAGTAGCCCTCTCGGACAGCCCTCTGGAAACACCATATATTTT

v_call: TRBV5-5
d_call: TRBD1
cdr3_length: 15
clone_size: few
j_call: TRBJ1-4
cdr3_aa: CASSFSGTGFEKLFF
cdr3_nt: TGTGCCAGCAGCTTTTCCGGGACAGGTTTTGAAAAACTGTTTTTT